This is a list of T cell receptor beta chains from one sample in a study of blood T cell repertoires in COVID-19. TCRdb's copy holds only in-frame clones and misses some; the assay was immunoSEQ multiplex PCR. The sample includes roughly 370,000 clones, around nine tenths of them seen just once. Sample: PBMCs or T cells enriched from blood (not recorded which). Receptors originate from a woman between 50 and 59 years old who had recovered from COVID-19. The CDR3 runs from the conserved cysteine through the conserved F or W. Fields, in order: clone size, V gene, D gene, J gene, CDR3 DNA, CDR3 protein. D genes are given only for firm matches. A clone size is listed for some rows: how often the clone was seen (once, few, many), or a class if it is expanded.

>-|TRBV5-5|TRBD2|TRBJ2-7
TGTGCCAGCAGCCCGGGAGGGTACGAGCAGTACTTC
CASSPGGYEQYF
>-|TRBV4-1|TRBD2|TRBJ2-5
TGCGCCAGCAGCCCTCCCGGGACTAGTTCAGAGACCCAGTACTTC
CASSPPGTSSETQYF
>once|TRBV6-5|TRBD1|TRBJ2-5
TGTGCCAGCTCGCCAAGGGGGCGATCACAAGAGACCCAGTACTTC
CASSPRGRSQETQYF
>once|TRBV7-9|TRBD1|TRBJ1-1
TGTGCCAGCGACAGGGAAGGGTCTGAAGCTTTCTTT
CASDREGSEAFF
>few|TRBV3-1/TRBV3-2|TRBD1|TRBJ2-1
TGTGCCAGCAGCCAAGAGGGACAGGGGGCTAGTAATGAGCAGTTCTTC
CASSQEGQGASNEQFF
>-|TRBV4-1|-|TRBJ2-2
TGCGCCAGCAGCCACATCGGGGACACCTCTACGGGAACCGGGGAGCTGTTTTTT
CASSHIGDTSTGTGELFF
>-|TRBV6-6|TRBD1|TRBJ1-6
TGTGCCAGCACGGGACAGAATTCACCCCTCCACTTT
CASTGQNSPLHF
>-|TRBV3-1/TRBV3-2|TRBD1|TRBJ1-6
TGTGCCAGCAGCCAGGGACAGGGAGATTCACCCCTCCACTTT
CASSQGQGDSPLHF
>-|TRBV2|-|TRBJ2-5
TGTGCCAGCAGTGTTTTGGGACTGGAGAAAGAGACCCAGTACTTC
CASSVLGLEKETQYF
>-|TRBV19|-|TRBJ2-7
TGTGCCAGTAAGGGTAAGGTGGGGGCTACCTACGAGCAGTACTTC
CASKGKVGATYEQYF
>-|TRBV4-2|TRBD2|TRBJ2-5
TGTGCCAGCAGCCAAGGACTAGCGGGGATAATAGAGACCCAGTACTTC
CASSQGLAGIIETQYF
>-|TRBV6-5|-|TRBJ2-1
TGTGCCAGCAGTTACTGGGGCCGCAAAACGTACAATGAGCAGTTCTTC
CASSYWGRKTYNEQFF
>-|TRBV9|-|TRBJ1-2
TGTGCCAGCAGCGTAACTAGTAGGAACTATGGCTACACCTTC
CASSVTSRNYGYTF
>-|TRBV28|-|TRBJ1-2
TGTGCCAGCAGTTTATGGGAGGAAGCTAACTATGGCTACACCTTC
CASSLWEEANYGYTF
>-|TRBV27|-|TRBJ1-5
TGTGCCAGCAGTTTTGCCAGGGGTGATCAGCCCCAGCATTTT
CASSFARGDQPQHF
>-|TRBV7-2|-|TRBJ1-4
TGTGCCAGCAGCCGAACGGGGGGGACAAAACTGTTTTTT
CASSRTGGTKLFF
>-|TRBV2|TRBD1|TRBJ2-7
TGTGCCAGCAAGACAGGGTCCGTCTACGAGCAGTACTTC
CASKTGSVYEQYF
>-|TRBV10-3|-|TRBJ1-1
TGTGCCATCAGGCCAAGAGGGATCAGGGGTATGAACACTGAAGCTTTCTTT
CAIRPRGIRGMNTEAFF
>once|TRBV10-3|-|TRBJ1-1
TGTGCCATCAGTGAATCAGGGAACACTGAAGCTTTCTTT
CAISESGNTEAFF
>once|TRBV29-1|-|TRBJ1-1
TGCAGCGTTGAATGGCAGGGCCCGAACACTGAAGCTTTCTTT
CSVEWQGPNTEAFF
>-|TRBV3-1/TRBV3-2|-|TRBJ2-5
TGTGCCAGCAGCCCTAGCGTCCAAGGGACCCAGTACTTC
CASSPSVQGTQYF
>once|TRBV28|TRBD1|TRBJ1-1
TGTGCCAGCAGCCGAACCGACAGGGACGCTGAAGCTTTCTTT
CASSRTDRDAEAFF
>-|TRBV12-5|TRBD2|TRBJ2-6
TGTGCTAGTGGTTTGGTAGGAGCGGGGGATCTCTTTGGCGGGGCCAACGTCCTGACTTTC
CASGLVGAGDLFGGANVLTF
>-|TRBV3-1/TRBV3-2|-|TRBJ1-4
TGTGCCAGCAGCCAAGAGGCCGCCAGGGGAAGCAAAAAACTGTTTTTT
CASSQEAARGSKKLFF
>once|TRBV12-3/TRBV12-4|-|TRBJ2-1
TGTGCCAGCAGTTGGGGGCCTGGTCATGAGCAGTTCTTC
CASSWGPGHEQFF
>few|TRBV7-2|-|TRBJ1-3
TGTGCCAGCAGTCCCGACAGTTCCTCTGGAAACACCATATATTTT
CASSPDSSSGNTIYF
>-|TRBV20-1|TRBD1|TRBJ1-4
TGCAGTGCTAGTAACAACAGGGGTAATGAAAAACTGTTTTTT
CSASNNRGNEKLFF
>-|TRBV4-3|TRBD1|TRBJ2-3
TGCGCCAGCAGCCAAGAGGTCCCCCCCAGGGGGAGAGATACGCAGTATTTT
CASSQEVPPRGRDTQYF
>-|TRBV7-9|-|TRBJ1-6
TGTGCCAGCAGCTTAGTGCGGAGCTATAATTCACCCCTCCACTTT
CASSLVRSYNSPLHF
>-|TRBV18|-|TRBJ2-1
TGTGCCAGCTCACCAAGGACTACACTGAACAATGAGCAGTTCTTC
CASSPRTTLNNEQFF
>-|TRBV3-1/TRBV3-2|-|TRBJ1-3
TGTGCCAGCAGCCAAGGGTCCAGATCTGGAAACACCATATATTTT
CASSQGSRSGNTIYF
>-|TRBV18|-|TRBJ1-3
TGTGCCAGCTCACCACGGCGCGGGGACTCTGGAAACACCATATATTTT
CASSPRRGDSGNTIYF
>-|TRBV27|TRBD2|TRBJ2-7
TGTGCCAGCAAGGTCGAGCGGGGGAGCTACGAGCAGTACTTC
CASKVERGSYEQYF
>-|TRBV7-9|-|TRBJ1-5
TGTGCCAGCAGCTTAGATGGGAGAAGTCAGCCCCAGCATTTT
CASSLDGRSQPQHF
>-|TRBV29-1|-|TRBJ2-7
TGCAGCGGGAAAGGAGGAGACGGAGGCTACGAGCAGTACTTC
CSGKGGDGGYEQYF
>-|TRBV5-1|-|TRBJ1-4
TGCGCCAGCAGCCCAGGGACACAAGCAACTAATGAAAAACTGTTTTTT
CASSPGTQATNEKLFF
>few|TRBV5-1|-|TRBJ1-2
TGCGCCAGCAGACGGGAAGGTGCGTACTATGGCTACACCTTC
CASRREGAYYGYTF
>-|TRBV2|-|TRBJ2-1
TGTGCCAGCGCCTCGACTAGTATAAGAAATGAGCAGTTCTTC
CASASTSIRNEQFF
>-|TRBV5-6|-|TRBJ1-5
TGTGCCAGCAGCTCCTGGGGCGGTGGTGGTCAGCCCCAGCATTTT
CASSSWGGGGQPQHF
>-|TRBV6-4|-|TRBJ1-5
TGTGCCAGCAGTGGGAACAGGTCTAGACCGGGCAATCAGCCCCAGCATTTT
CASSGNRSRPGNQPQHF
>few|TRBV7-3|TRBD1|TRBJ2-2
TGTGCCAGCAGCCCTACCCGGGCCATAACAGGGGTCACCGGGGAGCTGTTTTTT
CASSPTRAITGVTGELFF
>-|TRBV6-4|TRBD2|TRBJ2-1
TGTGCCAGCAGTGCTAGCGGGGGGGCTGGAAATGAGCAGTTCTTC
CASSASGGAGNEQFF
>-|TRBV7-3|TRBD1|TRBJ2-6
TGTGCCAGCAGCACCTGGACAGGGGGCAATGGGGCCAACGTCCTGACTTTC
CASSTWTGGNGANVLTF
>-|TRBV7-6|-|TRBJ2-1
TGTGCCAGCAGCTTTCGGGCTAGCAAAGACAATGAGCAGTTCTTC
CASSFRASKDNEQFF
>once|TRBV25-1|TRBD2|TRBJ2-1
TGTGCCAGCAACTCAGCGGGGGGCCCATACAATGAGCAGTTCTTC
CASNSAGGPYNEQFF